The rows below give T cell receptor beta chains drawn from one sample of a study of CD8 T cells in ankylosing spondylitis. TCRdb processed the 5' RACE reads anew with MiXCR; each CDR3 protein has one entry. The sample records some 290,000 distinct CDR3 sequences, 15% to 20% being singletons. The source material was blood, either unsorted or a sorted T cell fraction (not recorded which). All receptors come from a male donor with ankylosing spondylitis or in good health (not recorded which). Both conserved end residues are part of each CDR3. The D gene is left open where the match is weak. A row's size may be missing; if present it is once, few, many or a size class.

d_call cdr3_length j_call clone_size v_call cdr3_nt cdr3_aa
TRBD1 14 TRBJ2-5 . TRBV9 TGTGCCAGTAGCGTAGGGAGGACAGGGGAGGCCCAGTACTTC CASSVGRTGEAQYF
. 15 TRBJ1-6 few TRBV20-1 TGCAGTGCTAAGCCGGGAACAGGCAATCGTTCACCCCTCCACTTT CSAKPGTGNRSPLHF
. 14 TRBJ1-2 . TRBV28 TGTGCCAGCAGTTTTGGCAGCCAACACTATGGCTACACCTTC CASSFGSQHYGYTF
. 12 TRBJ2-5 . TRBV24-1 TGTGCCACCAGTGATTTGGTTGAGACCCAGTACTTC CATSDLVETQYF
TRBD1 15 TRBJ2-2 many TRBV9 TGTGCCAGCAGCGACGGGACAGGGAGAACCGGGGAGCTGTTTTTT CASSDGTGRTGELFF
TRBD1 16 TRBJ1-2 few TRBV12-3/TRBV12-4 TGTGCCAGCAGAGGGGACAGGGCTGGCTCAAACTATGGCTACACCTTC CASRGDRAGSNYGYTF
. 11 TRBJ1-2 . TRBV10-3 TGTGCCATCAGTGAGGAGAGTGGCTACACCTTC CAISEESGYTF
TRBD2 15 TRBJ2-1 . TRBV6-1 TGTGCCAGCAGTGAAACTAGCGGGAGGGCCCATGAGCAGTTCTTC CASSETSGRAHEQFF
. 13 TRBJ2-3 many TRBV6-1 TGTGCCAGCAGTCGGGACAACACAGATACGCAGTATTTT CASSRDNTDTQYF
TRBD2 16 TRBJ2-1 . TRBV12-3/TRBV12-4 TGTGCCAGCAGTTCCAGTAGCGGGGGGGCCCTCAATGAGCAGTTCTTC CASSSSSGGALNEQFF
TRBD1 18 TRBJ2-3 few TRBV12-3/TRBV12-4 TGTGCCAGCAGTTTAGGTTCGGCAGGGGGCCAGAGCACAGATACGCAGTATTTT CASSLGSAGGQSTDTQYF
TRBD1 16 TRBJ2-1 many TRBV24-1 TGTGCCACCAGTGATATACAGGGGAACTCCTACAATGAGCAGTTCTTC CATSDIQGNSYNEQFF
. 15 TRBJ2-3 many TRBV7-8 TGTGCCAGCAGCCAGACAGACAGGACGACAGATACGCAGTATTTT CASSQTDRTTDTQYF
. 15 TRBJ2-3 few TRBV9 TGTGCCAGCAGCCCCACCGACCGCAGGGAAGATACGCAGTATTTT CASSPTDRREDTQYF
TRBD2 15 TRBJ2-5 . TRBV29-1 TGCAGCGTTGAATTCCTAGCGGGAGGGATCGAGACCCAGTACTTC CSVEFLAGGIETQYF
. 13 TRBJ1-2 . TRBV18 TGTGCCAGCTCACCAGACAGCATCTATGGCTACACCTTC CASSPDSIYGYTF
TRBD2 15 TRBJ2-5 . TRBV20-1 TGCAGTGCTAGAGATATAGCGGGGGACCAAGAGACCCAGTACTTC CSARDIAGDQETQYF
. 17 TRBJ2-6 few TRBV28 TGTGCCAGCAGTTTTGTCCGGGGGCGGTATGGGGCCAACGTCCTGACTTTC CASSFVRGRYGANVLTF
TRBD1 16 TRBJ1-1 few TRBV3-1 TGTGCCAGCAGCCAAGAAACCAGGGACAGGGGAACTGAAGCTTTCTTT CASSQETRDRGTEAFF
. 14 TRBJ2-5 . TRBV12-3/TRBV12-4 TGTGCCAGCAGTTTCTTGGTCAGCCAAGAGACCCAGTACTTC CASSFLVSQETQYF
TRBD2 14 TRBJ2-5 few TRBV20-1 TGCAGTGCCAATAGCGGGGGGCGGGGAGAGACCCAGTACTTC CSANSGGRGETQYF
. 13 TRBJ1-1 . TRBV25-1 TGTGCCAGCAGTGAAATGGGACAACCTGAAGCTTTCTTT CASSEMGQPEAFF
. 17 TRBJ2-6 . TRBV5-1 TGCGCCAGCAGCCCCGGACAGCTCCTCTCTGGGGCCAACGTCCTGACTTTC CASSPGQLLSGANVLTF
TRBD2 14 TRBJ2-1 few TRBV12-3/TRBV12-4 TGTGCCAGCAGACCTGGGACTAGCGGGGTTGAGCAGTTCTTC CASRPGTSGVEQFF
TRBD2 15 TRBJ2-1 . TRBV12-3/TRBV12-4 TGTGCCAGCAGTACGACTAGCGGCCTTTACAATGAGCAGTTCTTC CASSTTSGLYNEQFF
. 16 TRBJ2-2 . TRBV5-1 TGCGCCAGCAGCTTGGCCGGGGGATTGAACACCGGGGAGCTGTTTTTT CASSLAGGLNTGELFF
TRBD2 16 TRBJ2-1 . TRBV5-1 TGCGCCAGCAGCTTGGCCTCAGCGGGAGTCTACAATGAGCAGTTCTTC CASSLASAGVYNEQFF
. 11 TRBJ2-2 . TRBV20-1 TGCAGTGCGGCACCCCGGGGGGAGCTGTTTTTT CSAAPRGELFF
. 15 TRBJ2-5 . TRBV9 TGTGCCAGCAGCGTAGAGGGGGGCCCTGGGGAGACCCAGTACTTC CASSVEGGPGETQYF
. 14 TRBJ2-4 . TRBV12-3/TRBV12-4 TGTGCCAGCAGTTTAAGCAGAGCCAAAAACATTCAGTACTTC CASSLSRAKNIQYF
TRBD2 14 TRBJ2-1 few TRBV10-3 TGTGCCATCAGTACGACTAGCGTGGACAATGAGCAGTTCTTC CAISTTSVDNEQFF
TRBD2 15 TRBJ2-2 . TRBV28 TGTGCCAGCAGTGTAAGCGGGAGTTTGGCCGGGGAGCTGTTTTTT CASSVSGSLAGELFF
TRBD1 16 TRBJ1-1 . TRBV15 TGTGCCACCAGCAGAGTCGGGGACAGATTGAACACTGAAGCTTTCTTT CATSRVGDRLNTEAFF
. 15 TRBJ2-6 . TRBV6-5 TGTGCCAGCAGTTACAGGGGCGGTGGGGCCAACGTCCTGACTTTC CASSYRGGGANVLTF
. 11 TRBJ2-2 few TRBV12-3/TRBV12-4 TGTGCCAGCACCGAGGGCGGGGAGCTGTTTTTT CASTEGGELFF
TRBD1 17 TRBJ1-2 few TRBV25-1 TGTGCCAGCAGTGAATATGGGACAGGGGCCTTTAACTATGGCTACACCTTC CASSEYGTGAFNYGYTF
TRBD2 14 TRBJ2-1 few TRBV29-1 TGCAGCGCGGGACTAGCGGAAACTTACAATGAGCAGTTCTTC CSAGLAETYNEQFF